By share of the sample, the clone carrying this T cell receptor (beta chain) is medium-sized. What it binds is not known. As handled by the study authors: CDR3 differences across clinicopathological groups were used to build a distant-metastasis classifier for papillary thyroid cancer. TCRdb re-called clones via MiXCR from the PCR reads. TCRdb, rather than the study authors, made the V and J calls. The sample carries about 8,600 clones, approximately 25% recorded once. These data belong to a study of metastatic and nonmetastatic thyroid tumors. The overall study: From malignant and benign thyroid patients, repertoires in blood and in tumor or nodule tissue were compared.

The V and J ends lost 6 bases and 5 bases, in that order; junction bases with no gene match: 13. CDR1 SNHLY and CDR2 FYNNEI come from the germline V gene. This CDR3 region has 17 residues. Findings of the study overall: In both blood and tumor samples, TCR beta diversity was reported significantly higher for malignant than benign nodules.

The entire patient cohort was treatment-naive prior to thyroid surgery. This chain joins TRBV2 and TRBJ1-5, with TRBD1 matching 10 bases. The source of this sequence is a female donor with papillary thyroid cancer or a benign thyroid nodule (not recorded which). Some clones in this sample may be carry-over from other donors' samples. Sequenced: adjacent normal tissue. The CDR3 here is CASRGDSGTGVHQPQHF. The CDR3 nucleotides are TGTGCCAGCAGGGGTGATTCCGGGACAGGGGTTCATCAGCCCCAGCATTTT.